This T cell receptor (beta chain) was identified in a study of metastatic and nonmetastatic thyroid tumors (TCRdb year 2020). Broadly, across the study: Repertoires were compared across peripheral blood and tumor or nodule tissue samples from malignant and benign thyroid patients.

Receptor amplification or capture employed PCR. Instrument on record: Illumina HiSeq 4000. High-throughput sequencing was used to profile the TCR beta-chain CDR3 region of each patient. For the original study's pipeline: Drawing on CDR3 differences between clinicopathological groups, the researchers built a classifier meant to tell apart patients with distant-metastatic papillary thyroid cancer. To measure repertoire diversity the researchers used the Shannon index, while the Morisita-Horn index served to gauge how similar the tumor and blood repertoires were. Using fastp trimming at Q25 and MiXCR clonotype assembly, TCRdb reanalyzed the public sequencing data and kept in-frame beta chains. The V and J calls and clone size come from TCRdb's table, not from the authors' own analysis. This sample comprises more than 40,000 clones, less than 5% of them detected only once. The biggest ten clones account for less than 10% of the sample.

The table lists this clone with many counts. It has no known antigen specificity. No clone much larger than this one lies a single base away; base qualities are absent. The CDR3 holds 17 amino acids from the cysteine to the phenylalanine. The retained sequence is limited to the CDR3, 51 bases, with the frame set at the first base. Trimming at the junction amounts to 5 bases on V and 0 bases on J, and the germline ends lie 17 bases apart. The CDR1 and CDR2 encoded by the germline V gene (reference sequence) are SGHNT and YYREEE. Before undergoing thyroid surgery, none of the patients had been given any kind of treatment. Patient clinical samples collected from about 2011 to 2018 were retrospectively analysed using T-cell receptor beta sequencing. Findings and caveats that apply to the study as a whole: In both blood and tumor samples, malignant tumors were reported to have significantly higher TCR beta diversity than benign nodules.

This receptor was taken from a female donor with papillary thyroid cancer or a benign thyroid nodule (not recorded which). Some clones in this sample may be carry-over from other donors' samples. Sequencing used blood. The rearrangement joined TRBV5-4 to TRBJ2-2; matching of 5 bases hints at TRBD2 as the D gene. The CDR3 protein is CASSPPGTGTNTGELFF. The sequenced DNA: TGTGCCAGCAGTCCCCCGGGAACGGGGACGAACACCGGGGAGCTGTTTTTT.